The 23 T cell receptor beta chains given below trace back to one sample, sequenced in a study of blood T cell repertoires in COVID-19. Clones were read by immunoSEQ multiplex PCR, and TCRdb kept only the in-frame ones, dropping some. The sample yields around 130,000 clones, roughly 89% seen once. Sequenced input: peripheral blood. The receptors derive from a man between 25 and 39 years old with COVID-19, enrolled during active disease.

The chain couples TRBV5-1 to TRBJ2-3, with TRBD2 matching 14 bases. The V and J ends lost 4 bases and 4 bases, in that order; junction bases with no gene match: 11. The CDR3 has 18 residues. Looked up from germline, CDR1 is SGHRS and CDR2 is YFSETQ. The CDR3 DNA follows: TGCGCCAGCAGCCTCGGGACTAGCGGGAGTGTGATAGCAGATACGCAGTATTTT. It translates to CASSLGTSGSVIADTQYF.

The table lists this clone with a count of one. CDR3 sequence reads: CASSPPGQFLYGYTF. The CDR3 DNA is TGTGCCAGCAGCCCGCCCGGACAGTTCTTATATGGCTACACCTTC. The chain has TRBV28 and TRBJ1-2; possibly TRBD1 for D (6 bases). The CDR3 loop spans 15 amino acids. V lost 6 bases and J lost 5, with 19 bases in between. CDR1 and CDR2 (germline): MDHEN, SYDVKM.

This chain joins TRBV7-2 and TRBJ2-2; 9 bases fit TRBD2. From germline, CDR1 is SGHTA and CDR2 FQGNSA. The CDR3 length is 14 residues. The V segment lost 3 bases and the J segment 4 bases; nucleotides outside the gene matches: 0. The CDR3 loop is CASSLTSGTGELFF. CDR3 nucleotides: TGTGCCAGCAGCTTGACTAGCGGCACCGGGGAGCTGTTTTTT.

The chain carries TRBV9 and TRBJ2-5; no definite D call. The V gene's germline CDR1 is SGDLS and CDR2 YYNGEE. The CDR3 consists of 14 residues. Trimming took 0 bases from V and 2 from J, leaving 8 bases between them. This CDR3 reads CASSVGGTQETQYF. CDR3 nucleotide sequence: TGTGCCAGCAGCGTAGGAGGAACTCAAGAGACCCAGTACTTC.

This rearrangement joins TRBV7-3 to TRBJ2-2, with 11 bases lining up with TRBD2. Germline CDR1 and CDR2: SGHTA and FQGTGA. The length of the CDR3 is 16 residues. Trimming cost V 4 bases and J 7 bases; bases outside gene matches: 8. CDR3 in DNA: TGTGCCAGCAGCTACAAAGAGGGACTAGCGGACGGGGAGCTGTTTTTT. Amino acid sequence: CASSYKEGLADGELFF.

This clone appeared a few times. The V and J genes are TRBV6-5 and TRBJ1-1, with 10 bases identical to TRBD1. V trimming: 4 bases; J trimming: 7 bases; junction bases outside the gene matches: 6. The CDR3 sequence is 14 residues long. Germline-derived CDR1 and CDR2 are MNHEY and SVGAGI. CDR3 coding DNA: TGTGCCAGCAGTTTTTCGACAGGGGGCTTTGAAGCTTTCTTT. Its translation: CASSFSTGGFEAFF.

This sequence joins TRBV27 and TRBJ1-5, with unresolved D. CDR1 is MNHEY and CDR2 is SMNVEV in the germline V gene (reference sequence). V shed 4 bases and J shed 2 bases, with 12 bases lying between them. The CDR3 is made up of 15 amino acids. CDR3 DNA sequence: TGTGCCAGCAGTTCGGTTTTCGGGGGCAATCAGCCCCAGCATTTT. It codes for CASSSVFGGNQPQHF.

CDR3 protein: CASSVSSGGVGTGELFF. DNA of the CDR3: TGTGCCAGCAGCGTAAGTTCAGGGGGAGTAGGCACCGGGGAGCTGTTTTTT. The chain is built from TRBV9 and TRBJ2-2, with 7 nucleotides matching TRBD1. CDR1 SGDLS and CDR2 YYNGEE come from the germline V gene. Trimming cost V 1 base and J 4 bases; bases outside gene matches: 10. This CDR3 is built from 17 residues. Complete variable domain (other parts from reference TRBV9 and TRBJ2-2): DSGVTQTPKHLITATGQRVTLRCSPRSGDLSVYWYQQSLDQGLQFLIQYYNGEERAKGNILERFSAQQFPDLHSELNLSSLELGDSALYFCASSVSSGGVGTGELFFGEGSRLTVL.

DNA for the CDR3: TGTGCCAGCAGTGAACTAGCGGGAGGGCAGCAGTTCTTC. Translation: CASSELAGGQQFF. The V and J genes are TRBV2 and TRBJ2-1; 12 bases match TRBD2. The CDR3 has 13 residues. V shed 2 bases and J 11 bases; nucleotides not matched to a gene: 1. Germline V CDR1 and CDR2: SNHLY, FYNNEI.

This chain uses TRBV28 with TRBJ1-1; D gene uncertain. Trimming pared 6 bases from V and 6 bases from J, leaving 8 bases between. The CDR3 covers 11 residues. Germline CDR1 MDHEN, CDR2 SYDVKM. DNA for the CDR3: TGTGCCAGCAGCCCCTCCGCTGAAGCTTTCTTT. Amino acid sequence: CASSPSAEAFF.

As for this clone: In the same sample, other DNA sequences code for this CDR3. The chain carries TRBV18 and TRBJ2-5; D possibly corresponds to TRBD2 (5 bases). Trimming took off 3 bases at V and 5 bases at J, with 10 bases between the two ends. The CDR3 length is 13 residues. The germline gives CDR1 KGHSH, CDR2 LQKENI. The CDR3 is CASSPLAGETQYF. CDR3 nucleotide sequence: TGTGCCAGCTCACCTCTAGCCGGTGAGACCCAGTACTTC.

This clone was seen just once. The chain couples TRBV5-6 to TRBJ2-1, with 15 bases fitting TRBD2. V shed 2 bases and J 2 bases; nucleotides not matched to a gene: 5. CDR1 SGHDT and CDR2 YYEEEE come from the germline V gene. This CDR3 comprises 18 residues. The CDR3 nucleotides are TGTGCCAGCAGCTTCCGGACTAGCGGGAGGGACCCCTACAATGAGCAGTTCTTC. Its translation: CASSFRTSGRDPYNEQFF.

The rearrangement joins TRBV19 to TRBJ1-5; 7 nucleotides align to TRBD1. Germline V gives CDR1 LNHDA, CDR2 SQIVND (reference sequence). The CDR3 consists of 14 residues. V dropped 7 bases and J dropped 10; count of bases not matched to a gene: 13. The CDR3 sequence is CASTISQGVVPQHF. CDR3 sequence (DNA): TGTGCCAGTACCATTAGTCAGGGGGTGGTTCCCCAGCATTTT.

This clone was counted between two and nine times. The CDR3 DNA sequence: TGTGCCAGCAAACCAGGTAGTGATGAGCAGTTCTTC. Translating gives CASKPGSDEQFF. This chain connects TRBV6-5 to TRBJ2-1, with no clear D. Trimming took off 7 bases at V and 8 bases at J, with 12 bases between the two ends. The CDR3 is 12 residues long. Germline V lookup: CDR1 MNHEY, CDR2 SVGAGI.

The gene calls are TRBV12-3 or TRBV12-4 and TRBJ1-2; D remains ambiguous. V was shortened by 5 bases and J by 3 bases, with 7 bases between the two germline ends. CDR3 length equals 12 residues. CDR3: CASSPEYYGYTF. The DNA for the CDR3 is TGTGCCAGCAGTCCGGAGTACTATGGCTACACCTTC.

The V call is TRBV10-2, the J call TRBJ2-5; D uncertain. This CDR3 has 11 residues. CDR1 and CDR2 from the germline V gene are WSHSY and SAAADI. Trimming removed 5 bases from V and 4 bases from J, with 5 bases in between. DNA for the CDR3: TGCGCCAGCAGTATACTAGAGACCCAGTACTTC. Protein: CASSILETQYF.

The chain couples TRBV5-8 to TRBJ2-7; TRBD2 matches at 14 bases. The CDR3 contains 15 residues. CDR1 is SGHTS and CDR2 is YDEGEE in the germline V gene. V lost 4 bases, J lost 3 bases, and 3 bases stayed unmatched. CDR3 in amino acids: CASSRGLAGVYEQYF. CDR3 in DNA: TGTGCCAGCAGCCGGGGACTAGCGGGAGTCTACGAGCAGTACTTC.

The chain joins TRBV28 to TRBJ2-7; 12 nucleotides match TRBD1. The CDR3 runs to 16 residues. Germline loops: CDR1 MDHEN, CDR2 SYDVKM. V gave up 6 bases and J gave up 1 base; unmatched junction bases: 7. CDR3 in DNA: TGTGCCAGCAGCCTCCCGGGACAGGGGGCATCCTACGAGCAGTACTTC. This sequence encodes CASSLPGQGASYEQYF.

This clone was picked up one time. This chain connects TRBV3-1 (or the pseudogene TRBV3-2) to TRBJ1-6, with TRBD1 matching over 7 bases. V lost 1 base, J lost 9 bases, and 6 bases stayed unmatched. Germline CDR1 is LGHDT and CDR2 is YNNKEL (reference sequence). The CDR3 is 15 residues long. The CDR3 loop is CASSQARQGTSPLHF. CDR3 sequence (DNA): TGTGCCAGCAGCCAAGCTAGACAGGGAACTTCACCCCTCCACTTT.

This chain uses TRBV19 with TRBJ2-1; D is unclear. The CDR3 sequence is 12 residues long. V was pared by 5 bases and J by 9 bases, with 11 bases between. Looked up from germline, CDR1 is LNHDA and CDR2 is SQIVND (reference sequence). The CDR3 nucleotides read TGTGCCAGTAGTGCTCGGAGCACTGAGCAGTTCTTC. This translates into CASSARSTEQFF.

This chain uses TRBV29-1 with TRBJ2-7; a weak D match, TRBD1 (5 bases). The V end was cut by 4 bases, the J end by 6 bases, with 10 bases between. There are 11 residues in the CDR3. The germline V gene encodes CDR1 SQVTM and CDR2 ANQGSEA. The CDR3 region is CSVAGITEQYF. CDR3 DNA: TGCAGCGTTGCAGGGATTACCGAGCAGTACTTC.

This clone was picked up a small number of times. This same CDR3 is encoded by further DNA sequences in the sample. V is TRBV5-1 and J is TRBJ2-7; D is perhaps TRBD1 (6 bases). CDR1 and CDR2 from the germline V gene are SGHRS and YFSETQ. The CDR3 runs 12 residues. V was trimmed by 1 base and J by 5 bases, leaving 7 bases between them. CDR3 region: CASSLTGHEQYF. The CDR3, as DNA: TGCGCCAGCAGCTTGACAGGGCACGAGCAGTACTTC.

This clone was detected only once. The rearrangement joins TRBV9 to TRBJ2-1, with D maybe TRBD1 (6 bases). The ends were cut back, 0 bases at V and 1 base at J, with 11 bases in the middle. The CDR3 totals 16 residues. Germline lookup yields CDR1 SGDLS and CDR2 YYNGEE. The CDR3 region is CASSVDDQGSYNEQFF. The DNA for the CDR3 is TGTGCCAGCAGCGTAGACGACCAGGGGTCCTACAATGAGCAGTTCTTC.